What follows is one T cell receptor (beta chain) and its context. Its antigen is unidentified. This entry comes from a study of T cells after yellow fever vaccination. Each CDR3 protein gets one entry after TCRdb re-called the 5' RACE reads with MiXCR. The data contain 300,000 or so distinct CDR3 sequences, 6.8% of them singletons. The V end was cut by 6 bases, the J end by 0 bases, with 12 bases between. The CDR3 spans 15 residues. Looked up from germline, CDR1 is MGHDK and CDR2 is SYGVNS. Study-wide results and limits: Post-booster samples contained most primary-vaccination clones (approximately 96% CD4, about 85% CD8).

The J gene is TRBJ2-1, the V gene TRBV25-1, with D perhaps matching TRBD2 (5 bases). The source is a man between 18 and 35 years old who received the YFV17D yellow fever vaccine. The sample in question was PBMCs, obtained roughly 45 days after the first yellow fever vaccination. For the CDR3, the DNA is TGTGCCAGCAGCGTACTGGGGAGCTCCTACAATGAGCAGTTCTTC. Its translation: CASSVLGSSYNEQFF.